This T cell receptor beta chain was sequenced during a study of blood T cell repertoires in COVID-19. Study as a whole: The United States, Italy and Spain supplied acute and convalescent COVID-19 samples.

Generated by immunoSEQ multiplex PCR, the TCRdb table keeps only in-frame clones and is missing some. The sample has around 150,000 clones, roughly 80% seen once. Germline V lookup: CDR1 SGHTA, CDR2 FQGNSA. This CDR3 has 17 residues. Germline trimming cut 5 bases from V and 1 base from J; bases unmatched to any gene: 9. The J gene is TRBJ2-5, the V gene TRBV7-2, with 11 bases identical to TRBD2. The sequence derives from a woman older than 75 with acute or convalescent COVID-19. The material sequenced was peripheral blood. DNA of the CDR3: TGTGCCAGCAGCACCGACTGGCTAGCGGGAGGCCAAGAGACCCAGTACTTC. It encodes CASSTDWLAGGQETQYF. The full variable domain, with the rest looked up from reference TRBV7-2 and TRBJ2-5, is GAGVSQSPSNKVTEKGKDVELRCDPISGHTALYWYRQSLGQGLEFLIYFQGNSAPDKSGLPSDRFSAERTGGSVSTLTIQRTQQEDSAVYLCASSTDWLAGGQETQYFGPGTRLLVL.